Below are 32 T cell receptor beta chains sequenced from a single sample in a study of response to subunit inactivated influenza vaccine. TCRdb called the RT-PCR reads again in MiXCR, with one record for every CDR3 protein. The sample includes approximately 500,000 distinct CDR3 sequences, approximately 20% of them seen just once. These sequences were also reported in another study, on T cells expressing NK-cell markers. That investigation notes: The authors generated TCR beta cDNA through 5'RACE template switching with UMIs.

This specimen consisted of CD4+ T cells sorted from PBMCs, obtained 11 to 12 days after vaccination. These receptors were collected from a man in his forties or fifties who received an inactivated influenza vaccine.

This clonotype occurred a few times. V gene TRBV6-8 combines with J gene TRBJ2-3, with 8 bases identical to TRBD2. The CDR3 is made up of 16 amino acids. Germline CDR1 is MNHGY and CDR2 is SAAAGT. The ends lost 6 bases at V and 4 bases at J; junction bases unmatched: 12. Here the CDR3 reads CASSPTVSGGADTQYF. Here the CDR3 DNA reads TGTGCCAGCAGCCCCACGGTCAGCGGGGGTGCAGATACGCAGTATTTT.

The chain links TRBV7-2 to TRBJ2-5; D might be TRBD1 or TRBD2, each matching 5 bases. V lost 6 bases and J 4 bases, leaving 15 bases between the germline ends. CDR1 is SGHTA, CDR2 FQGNSA, per germline. This CDR3 is built from 14 residues. CDR3 nucleotides: TGTGCCAGCAGTCCCTTTGGGGGAGTAGAGACCCAGTACTTC. It codes for CASSPFGGVETQYF.

This rearrangement joins TRBV6-1 to TRBJ1-5; weak D call: TRBD1 (6 bases). V was trimmed by 5 bases and J by 0 bases, leaving 11 bases between them. The length of the CDR3 is 15 residues. Germline V CDR1 and CDR2: MNHNS, SASEGT. CDR3 bases: TGTGCCAGCAGTCGAAGGGGGGATAGCAATCAGCCCCAGCATTTT. It encodes CASSRRGDSNQPQHF.

This clonotype showed up just a few times. The gene calls are TRBV5-6 and TRBJ1-1; D might be TRBD1 (5 bases). Trimming pared 0 bases from V and 5 bases from J, leaving 17 bases between. Germline assignment: CDR1 SGHDT and CDR2 YYEEEE. The length of the CDR3 is 16 residues. DNA of the CDR3: TGTGCCAGCAGCTTGGATGGGGGGAAAGCCTGGACTGAAGCTTTCTTT. This codes for CASSLDGGKAWTEAFF.

This chain uses TRBV7-2 with TRBJ2-7; no clear D. Trimming removed 0 bases from V and 2 bases from J, with 14 bases in between. Germline values: CDR1 SGHTA, CDR2 FQGNSA. The CDR3 totals 16 residues. As DNA, the CDR3 is TGTGCCAGCAGCTTAGCGCTAGGCGATCGTACCTACGAGCAGTACTTC. Translation gives CASSLALGDRTYEQYF.

This clonotype was recorded a few times. This rearrangement joins TRBV6-5 to TRBJ2-2, with 10 bases fitting TRBD2. CDR1 is MNHEY, CDR2 SVGAGI, per germline. The J segment lost 7 bases and the V segment lost 0 bases, leaving 11 bases of the junction unmatched. The CDR3 covers 18 residues. The DNA of the CDR3 is TGTGCCAGCAGTTACTCGATTTTCGGAGCGGGGGGGATCGGGGAGCTGTTTTTT. Amino acid sequence: CASSYSIFGAGGIGELFF.

This clonotype turned up a few times. As DNA, the CDR3 is TGTGCCAGCAGTTCACCGGGACTGCTGTCTGGGGCCAACGTCCTGACTTTC. This codes for CASSSPGLLSGANVLTF. The rearrangement joins TRBV6-5 to TRBJ2-6; a possible D gene is TRBD2 (6 bases). The CDR3 length is 17 residues. The V end lost 4 bases, the J end lost 1 base, and 14 bases lay between the germline ends. Germline-derived CDR1 and CDR2 are MNHEY and SVGAGI.

This clonotype was counted between two and nine times. The V call is TRBV20-1, the J call TRBJ2-3; D gene ambiguous. Germline V gene data show CDR1 as DFQATT and CDR2 as SNEGSKA (reference sequence). V lost 0 bases, J lost 0 bases, and 16 bases lay in between. There are 17 residues in the CDR3. Here the CDR3 reads CSARDLPRETSTDTQYF. The CDR3, as DNA: TGCAGTGCTAGAGATTTGCCCAGAGAGACTAGCACAGATACGCAGTATTTT.

The chain has TRBV5-5 and TRBJ2-1, with TRBD2 matching over 10 bases. Germline V gene sequence: CDR1 SGHKS, CDR2 YYEKEE (reference sequence). V gave up 5 bases and J gave up 5 bases; unmatched junction bases: 7. The CDR3 is 15 residues long. CDR3 DNA sequence: TGTGCCAGCAGAGATGGACTAGCGGCAGACAATGAGCAGTTCTTC. Translated, it gives CASRDGLAADNEQFF.

The genes are TRBV5-1 and TRBJ2-1; D is possibly TRBD1 (5 bases). The V gene's germline CDR1 is SGHRS and CDR2 YFSETQ. With 2 bases removed from V and 1 base from J, the gap between germline ends came to 7 bases. This CDR3 contains 14 residues. CDR3 in amino acids: CASSFDRSYNEQFF. The CDR3 nucleotides are TGCGCCAGCAGCTTCGACAGATCCTACAATGAGCAGTTCTTC.

The CDR3 loop reads CASSLGQGARGDTQYF. For the CDR3, the DNA is TGTGCCAGCAGCTTAGGACAGGGCGCGAGGGGGGATACGCAGTATTTT. The chain uses TRBV11-2 and TRBJ2-3, with 7 bases lining up with TRBD1. After removal of 1 base from V and 6 bases from J, the junction contained 10 bases not matched to a gene. The V gene's germline CDR1 is SGHAT and CDR2 FQNNGV. The CDR3 is 16 residues long.

The chain employs TRBV20-1 and TRBJ1-1, with D maybe TRBD1 (6 bases). Germline values: CDR1 DFQATT, CDR2 SNEGSKA (reference sequence). There are 13 residues in the CDR3. V lost 7 bases and J 6 bases, leaving 18 bases between the germline ends. The CDR3 is CSERDTGHPEAFF. CDR3 DNA sequence: TGCAGTGAGCGGGACACGGGGCATCCTGAAGCTTTCTTT.

In its sample, this clonotype was seen many times. The chain links TRBV5-1 to TRBJ2-4, with TRBD1 as a possible D gene (6 bases). CDR3 size: 15 residues. Germline V gives CDR1 SGHRS, CDR2 YFSETQ. The germline V and J ends were trimmed by 4 bases and 7 bases, with 18 bases remaining between them. DNA of the CDR3: TGCGCCAGCAGCCCCACAACAGGGTCGGGTAACATTCAGTACTTC. This encodes CASSPTTGSGNIQYF.

For this clonotype: The junction departs from the called germline gene at one end, perhaps through a read error. The chain joins TRBV5-1 to TRBJ2-2; D not resolved. CDR1 and CDR2 (germline): SGHRS, YFSETQ. This CDR3 region has 14 residues. CDR3 residues: CASSLHPNNGELFF. CDR3 nucleotides: TGCGCCAGCAGCTTGCACCCAAACAACGGGGAGCTGTTTTTT.

This chain links TRBV19 with TRBJ2-1; 9 bases agree with TRBD2. Germline CDR1 LNHDA, CDR2 SQIVND (reference sequence). With 10 bases clipped from V and 5 bases from J, the junction kept 12 bases outside the gene matches. This CDR3 region has 15 residues. The DNA of the CDR3 is TGTGCCACCCAACGTCGGACTAGCGCTAACAATGAGCAGTTCTTC. Residues: CATQRRTSANNEQFF.

The V and J genes are TRBV18 and TRBJ1-1; 7 bases agree with TRBD1. Germline V lookup: CDR1 KGHSH, CDR2 LQKENI. V dropped 4 bases and J dropped 0; count of bases not matched to a gene: 5. The CDR3 extends over 15 amino acids. Here the CDR3 DNA reads TGTGCCAGCTCACGCCCGACAGGGATGAACACTGAAGCTTTCTTT. This encodes CASSRPTGMNTEAFF.

This clonotype has only one observation. The chain links TRBV5-6 to TRBJ2-7; D is perhaps TRBD1 (5 bases). With 1 base removed from V and 3 bases from J, the gap between germline ends came to 11 bases. This CDR3 contains 14 residues. The germline V gene encodes CDR1 SGHDT and CDR2 YYEEEE. The CDR3 DNA reads as TGTGCCAGCAGCTTGTTACCCGACAGCTACGAGCAGTACTTC. As protein: CASSLLPDSYEQYF. Looking up the rest from reference TRBV5-6 and TRBJ2-7 gives the full variable domain: DAGVTQSPTHLIKTRGQQVTLRCSPKSGHDTVSWYQQALGQGPQFIFQYYEEEERQRGNFPDRFSGHQFPNYSSELNVNALLLGDSALYLCASSLLPDSYEQYFGPGTRLTVT.

The table lists this clonotype with a few counts. The rearrangement links TRBV9 to TRBJ1-1, with D maybe TRBD1 (6 bases). The germline gives CDR1 SGDLS, CDR2 YYNGEE. V was shortened by 0 bases and J by 11 bases, with 14 bases between the two germline ends. This CDR3 spans 13 amino acids. The CDR3 DNA is TGTGCCAGCAGCGTAGAGCTGGGGGCGGGGGCTTTCTTT. It codes for CASSVELGAGAFF.

This clonotype appeared a few times. The V gene is TRBV11-2, the J gene TRBJ2-3, with 8 bases fitting TRBD1. V was clipped by 3 bases and J by 9 bases; unmatched bases: 11. Looked up from germline, CDR1 is SGHAT and CDR2 is FQNNGV. The CDR3 is made up of 15 amino acids. The CDR3 region has the DNA TGTGCCAGCAGCTTCGGACAGGGAACTGTAGCCACGCAGTATTTT. It specifies CASSFGQGTVATQYF.

In its sample, this clonotype was seen a few times. The V gene is TRBV5-5, the J gene TRBJ2-7; D possibly uses TRBD1 or TRBD2 (5 bases each). In germline, CDR1 is SGHKS, CDR2 YYEKEE (reference sequence). Trimming cost V 4 bases and J 5 bases, with 10 bases left between them. The CDR3 length is 12 residues. CDR3 in amino acids: CASSPPGHEQYF. The DNA of the CDR3 is TGTGCCAGCAGCCCCCCGGGGCACGAGCAGTACTTC. The variable domain in full, with the rest retrieved from reference TRBV5-5 and TRBJ2-7, is DAGVTQSPTHLIKTRGQQVTLRCSPISGHKSVSWYQQVLGQGPQFIFQYYEKEERGRGNFPDRFSARQFPNYSSELNVNALLLGDSALYLCASSPPGHEQYFGPGTRLTVT.

The chain carries TRBV2 and TRBJ2-6; D not resolved. The CDR3 contains 17 residues. The ends were cut back, 6 bases at V and 0 bases at J, with 15 bases in the middle. The germline V gene encodes CDR1 SNHLY and CDR2 FYNNEI. This CDR3 is CASSAAQIVSGANVLTF. The CDR3 DNA follows: TGTGCCAGCAGCGCGGCACAGATCGTCTCTGGGGCCAACGTCCTGACTTTC.

In its sample, this clonotype was seen a few times. The chain links TRBV5-1 to TRBJ1-6; 9 bases fit TRBD1. Germline V gene data show CDR1 as SGHRS and CDR2 as YFSETQ. Trimming at V came to 4 bases and at J to 12 bases, leaving 8 bases not matched to a gene. The CDR3 totals 14 residues. CDR3 amino acids: CASSARDRDGPLHF. DNA for the CDR3: TGCGCCAGCAGCGCCCGGGACAGGGACGGACCCCTCCACTTT.

The chain links TRBV5-1 to TRBJ1-3; D perhaps matches TRBD1 (5 bases). Germline CDR1 reads SGHRS; CDR2 reads YFSETQ. V was cut by 0 bases and J by 4 bases, with 11 bases left in between. The CDR3 runs to 15 residues. CDR3 DNA sequence: TGCGCCAGCAGCTTGGGCTCGGGACGGGGAAACACCATATATTTT. The encoded protein is CASSLGSGRGNTIYF.

The chain couples TRBV28 to TRBJ2-5; 8 positions agree with TRBD2. Per germline, CDR1 MDHEN and CDR2 SYDVKM. After removal of 3 bases from V and 0 bases from J, the junction contained 6 bases not matched to a gene. The CDR3 contains 16 residues. This chain's CDR3 is CASSLTASGYQETQYF. The CDR3 DNA reads as TGTGCCAGCAGTTTGACGGCTAGCGGGTACCAAGAGACCCAGTACTTC.

There are a few counts of this clonotype. The V and J genes are TRBV6-5 and TRBJ2-2; D is unclear. There are 15 residues in the CDR3. In germline, CDR1 is MNHEY, CDR2 SVGAGI. Trimming removed 2 bases at V and 4 bases at J, with 11 bases between. This chain's CDR3 is CASSYGVPRTGELFF. For the CDR3, the DNA is TGTGCCAGCAGTTACGGGGTCCCTCGCACCGGGGAGCTGTTTTTT.

This clonotype turned up a few times. The chain carries TRBV10-3 and TRBJ1-1; 10 positions match TRBD1. The length of the CDR3 is 14 residues. CDR1 and CDR2 from the germline V gene are ENHRY and SYGVKD. Trimming took 10 bases from V and 1 from J; bases not matched to a gene: 6. In DNA form, the CDR3 reads TGTGCCACGCGGGACAGGGGAACGAACACTGAAGCTTTCTTT. Residues: CATRDRGTNTEAFF.

The CDR3: CASSFPGRLQETQYF. CDR3 DNA sequence: TGTGCCAGCAGCTTCCCGGGACGCCTTCAAGAGACCCAGTACTTC. The V gene is TRBV11-2, the J gene TRBJ2-5; D is perhaps TRBD1 or TRBD2 (5 bases each). Germline V lookup: CDR1 SGHAT, CDR2 FQNNGV. The CDR3 length is 15 residues. Trimming pared 3 bases from V and 2 bases from J, leaving 13 bases between.

The chain uses TRBV5-6 and TRBJ2-2, with 8 bases lining up with TRBD1. Germline CDR1 reads SGHDT; CDR2 reads YYEEEE. The V and J ends lost 4 bases and 3 bases, in that order; junction bases with no gene match: 8. The CDR3 sequence is 16 residues long. CDR3 sequence reads: CASSLDREVDTGELFF. CDR3 nucleotides: TGTGCCAGCAGCCTGGACAGGGAGGTAGACACCGGGGAGCTGTTTTTT.

The chain employs TRBV28 and TRBJ2-7, with D perhaps being TRBD1 or TRBD2 (5 bases each). Trimming removed 3 bases from V and 3 bases from J, with 12 bases in between. CDR1 and CDR2 (germline): MDHEN, SYDVKM. The CDR3 runs to 14 residues. Here the CDR3 reads CASSLGGGDYEQYF. The CDR3 nucleotides are TGTGCCAGCAGTTTGGGTGGGGGAGACTACGAGCAGTACTTC.

The V call is TRBV6-2 or TRBV6-3, the J call TRBJ1-5, with 7 positions matching TRBD1. Germline V gene sequence: CDR1 MNHEY, CDR2 SVGEGT. The CDR3 extends over 13 amino acids. V was clipped by 8 bases and J by 2 bases; unmatched bases: 3. For the CDR3, the DNA is TGTGCCAGCGCCGGACAGGGCAATCAGCCCCAGCATTTT. Amino acid sequence: CASAGQGNQPQHF.

In this sample, this clonotype turned up a few times. The genes are TRBV4-2 and TRBJ1-1, with D perhaps TRBD1 (6 bases). Germline assignment: CDR1 LGHNA and CDR2 YNFKEQ. Trimming shortened V by 3 bases and J by 5 bases, and 16 bases separated the two germline ends. This CDR3 has 15 amino acids. The CDR3 loop reads CASSHRGGGGTEAFF. For the CDR3, the DNA is TGTGCCAGCAGCCACCGAGGGGGAGGGGGAACTGAAGCTTTCTTT.

The chain has TRBV20-1 and TRBJ1-6, with D possibly matching TRBD1 (5 bases). Per germline, CDR1 DFQATT and CDR2 SNEGSKA (reference sequence). CDR3 length: 15 residues. Trimming pared 1 base from V and 7 bases from J, leaving 14 bases between. CDR3 sequence: CSARAAGRENSPLHF. The DNA for the CDR3 is TGCAGTGCTAGAGCGGCCGGCAGGGAGAATTCACCCCTCCACTTT.